This T cell receptor beta chain was profiled in a study of blood T cells in healthy people across ages. The use of a sample-barcoded 5' primer and a J-beta primer mix characterized a second PCR of about 7 to 12 cycles. Each CDR3 protein is one row after TCRdb ran MiXCR on the 5' RACE reads. Found here are approximately 690,000 distinct CDR3 sequences, about 54% of them singletons; the top ten hold about two fifths. The germline CDR1 and CDR2 sequences are LNHNV and YYDKDF (reference sequence). The CDR3 is 15 residues long. Between the trimmed V and J ends, which lost 0 bases and 2 bases, there was a span of 5 bases.

This sequence was found in a man between 60 and 70 years old in good health. The chain has TRBV15 and TRBJ2-6; D unresolved. Sequenced input: blood. CDR3 in DNA: TGTGCCACCAGCAGAGACCGGACTGGGGCCAACGTCCTGACTTTC. Its translation: CATSRDRTGANVLTF.